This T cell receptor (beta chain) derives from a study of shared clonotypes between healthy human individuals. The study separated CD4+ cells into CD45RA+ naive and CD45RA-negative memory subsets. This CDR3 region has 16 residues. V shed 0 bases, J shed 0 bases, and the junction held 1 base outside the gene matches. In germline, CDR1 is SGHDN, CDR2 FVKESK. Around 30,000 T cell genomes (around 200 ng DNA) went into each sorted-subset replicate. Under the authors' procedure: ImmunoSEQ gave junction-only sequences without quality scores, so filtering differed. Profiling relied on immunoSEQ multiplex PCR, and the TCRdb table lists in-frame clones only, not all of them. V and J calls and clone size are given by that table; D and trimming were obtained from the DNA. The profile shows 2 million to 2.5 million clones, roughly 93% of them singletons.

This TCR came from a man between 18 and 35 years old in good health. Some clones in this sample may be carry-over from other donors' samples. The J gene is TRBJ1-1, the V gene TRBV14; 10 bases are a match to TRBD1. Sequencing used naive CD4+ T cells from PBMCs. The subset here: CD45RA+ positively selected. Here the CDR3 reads CASSQDGTGVNTEAFF. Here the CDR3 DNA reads TGTGCCAGCAGCCAAGATGGGACAGGGGTGAACACTGAAGCTTTCTTT.